This record concerns one T cell receptor (beta chain) sequence. Data came from immunoSEQ multiplex PCR; TCRdb stores just in-frame clones and leaves some out. The data contain 80,000 to 95,000 clones, 75% to 95% of them singletons. This CDR3 region has 15 residues. Trimming stripped 0 bases from V and 9 bases from J, with 17 bases between. Germline V CDR1 and CDR2: MGHRA, YSYEKL. These data originate in a study of T cell responses to AZD1222 COVID-19 vaccine. This specimen consisted of peripheral blood, obtained 28 days after the second AZD1222 dose. The chain carries TRBV4-1 and TRBJ1-1; no reliable D call. The TCR originated in an adult who received the AZD1222 COVID-19 vaccine. The CDR3 loop is CASSQENHSRVQAFF. The CDR3 DNA reads TGCGCCAGCAGCCAAGAGAATCATTCCCGGGTCCAAGCTTTCTTT.